This TCR beta chain was identified during a study of OX40 agonist ivuxolimab in advanced cancers. Study conclusions and caveats: Clones of CD4+ and CD8+ blood T cells grew by week 6 at doses of 0.1 to 3.0 mg/kg.

A word on this clone: The antigen remains undetermined.

Here immunoSEQ multiplex PCR was the method, and the copy in TCRdb shows in-frame clones only, minus some. This sample has under 20,000 clones, with 75% to 95% found just once. Systemic immunosuppression or autoimmune disease history was grounds to exclude patients. Germline V gene data show CDR1 as SGHVS and CDR2 as FQNEAQ. V lost 1 base to trimming and J lost 1 base; unmatched junction nucleotides: 3. The length of the CDR3 is 17 residues. V is TRBV7-8 and J is TRBJ2-6; 8 bases map to TRBD2. The sequence derives from an adult with an advanced solid tumor such as melanoma, head and neck, liver or kidney cancer. The sample in question was CD4+ or CD8+ T cells sorted from blood, obtained in a trial of the OX40 agonist ivuxolimab. For the CDR3, the DNA is TGTGCCAGCAGCTTAGGAGCGGGAGAGTCTGGGGCCAACGTCCTGACTTTC. Amino acids: CASSLGAGESGANVLTF. Filled out from reference TRBV7-8 and TRBJ2-6, the complete variable domain reads GAGVSQSPRYKVAKRGQDVALRCDPISGHVSLFWYQQALGQGPEFLTYFQNEAQLDKSGLPSDRFFAERPEGSVSTLKIQRTQQEDSAVYLCASSLGAGESGANVLTFGAGSRLTVL.